Shown below are 10 T cell receptor beta chains from a single sample sequenced in a study of blood T cell repertoires in COVID-19. Assay used: immunoSEQ multiplex PCR; TCRdb lists only in-frame clones, some missing. The table has around 250,000 clones, under 85% seen once. The sequenced sample was peripheral blood. The receptors derive from a man aged 25-45 years who had recovered from COVID-19.

The J gene is TRBJ2-3, the V gene TRBV3-1 (or the pseudogene TRBV3-2), with TRBD2 matching 7 bases. Germline trimming cut 1 base from V and 4 bases from J; bases unmatched to any gene: 5. Germline values: CDR1 LGHDT, CDR2 YNNKEL (reference sequence). The CDR3 covers 15 residues. Written as DNA, the CDR3 is TGTGCCAGCAGCCAAGGGCTAGCGGATCCAGATACGCAGTATTTT. It is translated as CASSQGLADPDTQYF.

The chain couples TRBV23-1 to TRBJ1-3, with TRBD1 as a possible D gene (5 bases). TRBV23-1 is given ORF status, its function remaining uncertain. CDR3 size: 15 residues. Here the CDR3 DNA reads TGCGCTCCAGGAAGGTGGGGGGTCTCTGGAAACACCATATATTTT. The encoded protein is CAPGRWGVSGNTIYF.

The chain carries TRBV12-3 or TRBV12-4 and TRBJ1-4, with unresolved D. Trimming took 1 base from V and 6 from J, leaving 6 bases between them. This CDR3 region has 13 residues. CDR3 loop: CASSLDGDEKLFF. DNA for the CDR3: TGTGCCAGCAGTTTAGACGGGGATGAAAAACTGTTTTTT.

V and J are TRBV7-4 and TRBJ1-3; no reliable D call. V was cut by 3 bases and J by 0 bases, with 12 bases left in between. This CDR3 is built from 16 residues. From germline, CDR1 is SGHVT and CDR2 SQSDAQ. The CDR3 here is CASSFLRFDSGNTIYF. The CDR3 bases are TGTGCCAGCAGCTTTCTCAGATTCGACTCTGGAAACACCATATATTTT.

The rearrangement uses TRBV27 and TRBJ1-5; tentative D call: TRBD1 (6 bases). V was cut by 4 bases and J by 5 bases, with 12 bases left in between. This CDR3 has 14 amino acids. Per the germline V gene, CDR1 is MNHEY and CDR2 is SMNVEV (reference sequence). Here the CDR3 DNA reads TGTGCCAGCAGTTCTTCAGGGGCCCATCAGCCCCAGCATTTT. Amino acid sequence: CASSSSGAHQPQHF.

The chain links TRBV9 to TRBJ2-7, with a weak D call TRBD2 (6 bases). Germline CDR1 is SGDLS and CDR2 is YYNGEE. V lost 0 bases, J lost 8 bases, and 15 bases lay in between. The CDR3 runs to 14 residues. This chain's CDR3 is CASSVDVAEPKQYF. CDR3 in DNA: TGTGCCAGCAGCGTAGACGTAGCGGAGCCGAAGCAGTACTTC.

This clone was counted between two and nine times. V is TRBV4-1 and J is TRBJ2-3, with TRBD2 matching 10 bases. The germline V gene encodes CDR1 MGHRA and CDR2 YSYEKL. The V segment lost 5 bases and the J segment 2 bases; nucleotides outside the gene matches: 1. The CDR3 consists of 14 residues. The CDR3 loop is CASSGLAVTDTQYF. The DNA of the CDR3 is TGCGCCAGCAGCGGACTAGCGGTCACAGATACGCAGTATTTT.

The chain couples TRBV18 to TRBJ2-3, with 9 bases that match TRBD2. Looked up from germline, CDR1 is KGHSH and CDR2 is LQKENI. The CDR3 spans 15 residues. The V gene end was trimmed by 1 base and the J gene end by 4 bases; junction bases not matched to a gene: 3. In DNA, the CDR3 is TGTGCCAGCTCACCACTAGCGGGGGTATCAGATACGCAGTATTTT. Its translation: CASSPLAGVSDTQYF.

The chain combines TRBV15 with TRBJ1-2; 10 nucleotides align to TRBD1. The V gene's germline CDR1 is LNHNV and CDR2 YYDKDF (reference sequence). This CDR3 spans 15 amino acids. V lost 4 bases to trimming and J lost 4 bases; unmatched junction nucleotides: 6. CDR3 in DNA: TGTGCCACCAGCACTCGGGACAGGGGAGTCTATGGCTACACCTTC. Amino acid sequence: CATSTRDRGVYGYTF.

This clone was found once. This chain uses TRBV5-5 with TRBJ1-3; perhaps TRBD1 as D (6 bases). Germline CDR1 and CDR2: SGHKS and YYEKEE (reference sequence). The CDR3 is made up of 15 amino acids. V dropped 3 bases and J dropped 0 bases, with 10 bases sitting between them. CDR3 sequence reads: CASSSTGHSGNTIYF. The CDR3 nucleotides are TGTGCCAGCAGCTCTACAGGGCACTCTGGAAACACCATATATTTT.